The following is a TCR beta chain sequence with its context. Seattle-derived patients entered the study during active infection and were followed longitudinally. This sample was included in a study of blood T cell repertoires in COVID-19. Study in general: The United States, Italy and Spain provided the acute and convalescent COVID-19 samples. In each case, the material was cDNA or gDNA derived from T cells, B-cell-depleted T cells, or PBMCs.

Trimming pared 6 bases from V and 0 bases from J, leaving 21 bases between. CDR1 MRHNA and CDR2 SNTAGT come from the germline V gene. The CDR3 consists of 18 residues. Original analysis: Reference gene primer amplification in the assay estimated nucleated cell counts. Method: immunoSEQ multiplex PCR; TCRdb's copy keeps in-frame clones and lacks some. V, J and clone size are those of that table, while D and trimming were read from the DNA. This table holds 79,000 or so clones, 85% found once. V gene TRBV6-4 combines with J gene TRBJ2-1, with TRBD1 as a possible D gene (5 bases). This sequence was found in a man in his sixties with COVID-19, enrolled during active disease. What was sequenced was peripheral blood. The CDR3 nucleotides read TGTGCCAGCAGCGAAAAGGGCAGGGTGATTTGCTCCTACAATGAGCAGTTCTTC. Translating it yields CASSEKGRVICSYNEQFF.